These 5 T cell receptor beta chains originate from one sample sequenced in a study of blood T cell repertoires in COVID-19. Libraries were prepared by immunoSEQ multiplex PCR; TCRdb keeps only in-frame clonotypes and omits some of them. This table holds 45,000 to 50,000 clones, about 87% found once. The specimen was peripheral blood. These receptor sequences come from a man aged 45-65 years with acute or convalescent COVID-19.

J is TRBJ1-5 and V is TRBV5-6, with TRBD1 matching 10 bases. The CDR3 sequence is 15 residues long. CDR1 SGHDT and CDR2 YYEEEE come from the germline V gene. V gave up 4 bases and J gave up 4 bases; unmatched junction bases: 5. CDR3 coding DNA: TGTGCCAGCAGCCCCGGGACAGGGGTAAATCAGCCCCAGCATTTT. Translating it yields CASSPGTGVNQPQHF.

The chain couples TRBV3-1 (or the pseudogene TRBV3-2) to TRBJ1-2; 8 bases match TRBD1. The CDR3 is 18 residues long. The junction had 10 bases not matched to a gene; V was cut back by 1 base and J by 0 bases. In germline, CDR1 is LGHDT, CDR2 YNNKEL (reference sequence). CDR3 protein: CASSQGGEQGGANYGYTF. CDR3 DNA sequence: TGTGCCAGCAGCCAAGGTGGAGAACAGGGGGGAGCTAACTATGGCTACACCTTC.

This sequence joins TRBV10-3 and TRBJ2-1; 7 bases match TRBD2. Germline lookup yields CDR1 ENHRY and CDR2 SYGVKD. The CDR3 sequence is 14 residues long. Unmatched junction bases numbered 8, after V lost 6 bases and J lost 6 bases. The CDR3 bases are TGTGCCATCAGGGAAGGGGAGGGAAGCAATGAGCAGTTCTTC. It translates to CAIREGEGSNEQFF.

The chain recombines TRBV19 with TRBJ1-3; D might be TRBD1 (6 bases). V was trimmed by 5 bases and J by 0 bases, leaving 14 bases between them. The CDR3 runs 16 residues. CDR1 is LNHDA and CDR2 is SQIVND in the germline V gene (reference sequence). CDR3 nucleotide sequence: TGTGCCAGTAGTTCGGGACATACGACCTCTGGAAACACCATATATTTT. Its translation: CASSSGHTTSGNTIYF.

The CDR3 loop is CASSSGLAGGTDTQYF. The CDR3 DNA sequence: TGTGCCAGCAGCTCCGGACTAGCGGGGGGCACAGATACGCAGTATTTT. This chain links TRBV7-3 with TRBJ2-3; 13 bases align to TRBD2. The length of the CDR3 is 16 residues. CDR1 and CDR2 from the germline V gene are SGHTA and FQGTGA. Unmatched junction bases numbered 2, after V lost 4 bases and J lost 1 base.